This is a list of T cell receptor beta chains from one sample in a study of blood T cells in healthy people across ages. TCRdb reprocessed the 5' RACE reads with MiXCR, giving one entry per CDR3 protein. The data hold more than 900,000 distinct CDR3 sequences, with just under 30% observed a single time. Separately, the same data were catalogued under a study of T cells of mothers and their children.

Sample: blood. These receptors were taken from a woman aged 40 to 50 in good health. CDR3s include the opening cysteine and the closing phenylalanine or tryptophan. Each record gives: V gene, clone size, J gene, D gene, CDR3 DNA, CDR3 protein. The D gene is left open where the match is weak. Only part of the rows carry a size: once, few, many, or a class if the clone is expanded.

>TRBV7-8|many|TRBJ1-5|NA
TGTGCCAGCAGCCCCACCCGGACAGCCAAATATAGCAATCAGCCCCAGCATTTT
CASSPTRTAKYSNQPQHF
>TRBV30|many|TRBJ1-2|TRBD1
TGTGCCTGGAGCCCGGGACAGGGAGTCTATGGCTACACCTTC
CAWSPGQGVYGYTF
>TRBV20-1|many|TRBJ1-4|NA
TGCAGTGCTAGAGTTCCGAAGGGACTGTTTTTT
CSARVPKGLFF
>TRBV5-6|once|TRBJ1-3|NA
TGTGCCAGCAGACAGGGTCCTGGAAACACCATATATTTT
CASRQGPGNTIYF
>TRBV7-9|many|TRBJ2-5|TRBD1
TGTGCCAGCAGCTTGGTGTCAGGGAGAGGGGGCGAGACCCAGTACTTC
CASSLVSGRGGETQYF
>TRBV7-2|many|TRBJ2-7|TRBD1
TGTGCCAGCGGAAACAGGGGCAGTTCCTACGAGCAGTACTTC
CASGNRGSSYEQYF
>TRBV28|NA|TRBJ1-1|NA
TGTGCCAGCACGAATCCGAGGGGGGGAACTGAAGCTTTCTTT
CASTNPRGGTEAFF
>TRBV4-1|many|TRBJ1-2|NA
TGCGCCAGCAGCCAAGTTGGTGAAACAGCGTATGGCTACACCTTC
CASSQVGETAYGYTF
>TRBV6-6|many|TRBJ1-2|TRBD1
TGTGCCAGCAGTTACCGGGACAGGGGCCGAGGAAATGGCTACACCTTC
CASSYRDRGRGNGYTF
>TRBV20-1|few|TRBJ2-3|NA
TGCAGTGCTAGAGATCCACGTGCGTTACAGAGCACAGGTACGCAGTATTTT
CSARDPRALQSTGTQYF
>TRBV4-3|many|TRBJ2-2|TRBD1
TGCGCCAGCAGCCAACGGTATTACAGGGGGACGGACACCGGGGAGCTGTTTTTT
CASSQRYYRGTDTGELFF
>TRBV4-3|many|TRBJ2-7|NA
TGCGCCAGCAGCCAAGATCTTGTCCGCGGAGGGGCCTACGAGCAGTACTTC
CASSQDLVRGGAYEQYF
>TRBV20-1|NA|TRBJ2-7|NA
TGCAGTGCTAGAGTTCCGAGGGGGGGAAGCTCCTACGAGCAGTACTTC
CSARVPRGGSSYEQYF
>TRBV27|many|TRBJ2-7|NA
TGTGCCAGCAGTTATCTAGGGGGTCGTAGCTCCTACGAGCAGTACTTC
CASSYLGGRSSYEQYF
>TRBV27|NA|TRBJ2-3|TRBD2
TGTGCCAGCAGGCGGGGGGTCCGCACAGATACGCAGTATTTT
CASRRGVRTDTQYF
>TRBV10-3|NA|TRBJ2-3|NA
TGTGCCACCAGAGAACAGGTTAGCACAGATACGCAGTATTTT
CATREQVSTDTQYF
>TRBV9|few|TRBJ2-3|NA
TGTGCCAGCAGCGTAGTTGATTCCGCCCCAGATACGCAGTATTTT
CASSVVDSAPDTQYF
>TRBV5-1|few|TRBJ1-5|NA
TGCGCCAGCAGCCCTGAGGGGTTTGGATCTTATCAGCCCCAGCATTTT
CASSPEGFGSYQPQHF
>TRBV28|NA|TRBJ2-7|TRBD1
TGTGCCAGCAGTTTATTCACCGGGACAGGGACCTACGAGCAGTACTTC
CASSLFTGTGTYEQYF
>TRBV7-2|NA|TRBJ2-3|TRBD2
TGTGCCAGCAGCTTACAGTGGCGGGGGGGCGGCGATACGCAGTATTTT
CASSLQWRGGGDTQYF
>TRBV3-1|NA|TRBJ2-2|TRBD1
TGTGCCAGCAGCCAGGCAGGGGGTTACACGAACACCGGGGAGCTGTTTTTT
CASSQAGGYTNTGELFF
>TRBV29-1|few|TRBJ1-1|TRBD1
TGCAGCGTCCAGACAGGGGGGAACACTGAAGCTTTCTTT
CSVQTGGNTEAFF
>TRBV12-3/TRBV12-4|NA|TRBJ2-1|TRBD2
TGTGCCAGCAGTCCGGGACTAGCGGGGCAGTCACGGGAGCAGTTCTTC
CASSPGLAGQSREQFF
>TRBV18|NA|TRBJ2-6|NA
TGTGCCAGCTCACCCTTGAGACAGGAACGACCCTCTGGGGCCAACGTCCTGACTTTC
CASSPLRQERPSGANVLTF
>TRBV20-1|NA|TRBJ1-1|NA
TGCAGTGCTGCTCAGGGGACATTGAACACTGAAGCTTTCTTT
CSAAQGTLNTEAFF
>TRBV7-2|once|TRBJ2-5|TRBD1
TGTGCCAGCAGCTTAGGATTCAGGGGGAATCAAGAGACCCAGTACTTC
CASSLGFRGNQETQYF